This T cell receptor beta chain derives from a study of blood T cell repertoires in COVID-19. Study-level information: Whether acute or convalescent, the COVID-19 samples came from the United States, Italy and Spain.

Participants were placed into cohorts based on the clinical history they reported. In the original workflow: Estimation of nucleated cell counts was performed using reference gene primer amplification. The repertoire was sequenced with immunoSEQ multiplex PCR; TCRdb's copy has only in-frame clones and lacks some. That table gives V, J and clone size, and the DNA gave D and trimming. The table records approximately 240,000 clones, roughly four fifths of them present only once. V lost 3 bases to trimming and J lost 5 bases, with 17 bases between them. The CDR3 spans 15 residues. In germline, CDR1 is SGHDN, CDR2 FVKESK.

This clonotype originated in a middle-aged woman with acute COVID-19. Sequencing was performed on PBMCs or T cells enriched from blood (not recorded which). This rearrangement joins TRBV14 to TRBJ2-7; a possible D gene is TRBD1 (6 bases). CDR3 region: CASSQDRLRGNEQYF. DNA of the CDR3: TGTGCCAGCAGCCAGGATCGCCTCAGGGGCAACGAGCAGTACTTC.